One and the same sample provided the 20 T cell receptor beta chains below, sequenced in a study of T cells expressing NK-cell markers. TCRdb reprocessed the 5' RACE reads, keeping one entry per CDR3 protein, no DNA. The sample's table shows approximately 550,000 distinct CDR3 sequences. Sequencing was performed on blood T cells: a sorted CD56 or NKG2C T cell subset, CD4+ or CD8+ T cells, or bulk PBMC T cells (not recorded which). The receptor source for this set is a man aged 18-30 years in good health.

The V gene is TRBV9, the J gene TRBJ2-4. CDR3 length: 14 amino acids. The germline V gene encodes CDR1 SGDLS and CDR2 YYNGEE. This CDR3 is CASKPTDTFGIQYF.

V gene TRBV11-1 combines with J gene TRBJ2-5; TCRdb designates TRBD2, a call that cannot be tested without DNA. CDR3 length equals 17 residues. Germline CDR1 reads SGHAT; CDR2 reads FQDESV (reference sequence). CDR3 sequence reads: CASSPRAGRYPQETQYF.

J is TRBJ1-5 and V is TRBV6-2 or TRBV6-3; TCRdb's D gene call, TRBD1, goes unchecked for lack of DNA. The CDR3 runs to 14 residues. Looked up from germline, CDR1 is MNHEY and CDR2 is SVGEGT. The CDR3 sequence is CASSYPGPNQPQHF.

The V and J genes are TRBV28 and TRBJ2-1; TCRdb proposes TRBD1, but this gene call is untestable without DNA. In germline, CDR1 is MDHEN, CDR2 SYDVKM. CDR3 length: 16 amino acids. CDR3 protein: CASSTYRGPDSNEQFF.

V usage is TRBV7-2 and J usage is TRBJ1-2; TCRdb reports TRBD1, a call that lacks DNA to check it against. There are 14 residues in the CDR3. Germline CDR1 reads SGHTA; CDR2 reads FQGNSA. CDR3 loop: CASSPGRGNYGYTF.

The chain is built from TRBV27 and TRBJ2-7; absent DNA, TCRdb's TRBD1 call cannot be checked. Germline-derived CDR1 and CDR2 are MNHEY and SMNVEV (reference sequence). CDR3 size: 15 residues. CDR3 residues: CASSSGQGAQYEQYF.

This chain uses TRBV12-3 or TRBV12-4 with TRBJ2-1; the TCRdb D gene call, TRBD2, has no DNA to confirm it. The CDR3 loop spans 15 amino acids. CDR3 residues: CASSPSGGSYNEQFF.

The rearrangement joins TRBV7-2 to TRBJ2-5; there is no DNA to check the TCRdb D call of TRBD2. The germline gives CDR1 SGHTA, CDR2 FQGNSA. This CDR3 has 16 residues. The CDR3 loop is CASSSPPGLPKETQYF.

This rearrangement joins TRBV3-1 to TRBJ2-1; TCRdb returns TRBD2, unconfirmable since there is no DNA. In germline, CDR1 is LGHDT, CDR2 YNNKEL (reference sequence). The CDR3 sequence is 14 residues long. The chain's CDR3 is CASSQVGTNNEQFF.

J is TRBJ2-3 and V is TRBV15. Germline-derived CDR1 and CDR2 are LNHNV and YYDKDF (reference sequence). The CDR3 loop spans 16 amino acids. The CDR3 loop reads CATSRDFPPSADTQYF.

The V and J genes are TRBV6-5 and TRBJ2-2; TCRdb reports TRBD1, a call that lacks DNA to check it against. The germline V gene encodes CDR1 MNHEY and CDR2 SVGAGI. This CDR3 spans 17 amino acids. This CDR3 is CASSYSLAGAATGELFF.

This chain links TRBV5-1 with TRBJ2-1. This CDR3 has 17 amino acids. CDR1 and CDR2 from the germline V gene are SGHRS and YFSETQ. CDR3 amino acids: CASSWNLNSSSYNEQFF.

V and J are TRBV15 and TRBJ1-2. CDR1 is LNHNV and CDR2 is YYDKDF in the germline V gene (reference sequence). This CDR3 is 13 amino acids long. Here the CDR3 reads CATSRAVESGYTF.

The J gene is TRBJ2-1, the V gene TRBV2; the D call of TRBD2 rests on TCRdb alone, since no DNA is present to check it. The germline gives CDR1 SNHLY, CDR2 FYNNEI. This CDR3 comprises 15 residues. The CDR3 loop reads CASSVIGTSGNEQFF.

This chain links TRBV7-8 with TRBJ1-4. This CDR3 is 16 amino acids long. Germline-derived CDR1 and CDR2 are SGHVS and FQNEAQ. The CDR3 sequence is CASSLDYGATNEKLFF.

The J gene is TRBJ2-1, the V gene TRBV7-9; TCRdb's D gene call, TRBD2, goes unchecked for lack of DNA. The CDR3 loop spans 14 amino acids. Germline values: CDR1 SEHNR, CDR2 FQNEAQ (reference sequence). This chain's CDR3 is CASSFGTVGGEQFF.

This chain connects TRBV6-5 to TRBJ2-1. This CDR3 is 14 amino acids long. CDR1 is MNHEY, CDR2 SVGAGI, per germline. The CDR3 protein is CASRRSLWSFEQFF.

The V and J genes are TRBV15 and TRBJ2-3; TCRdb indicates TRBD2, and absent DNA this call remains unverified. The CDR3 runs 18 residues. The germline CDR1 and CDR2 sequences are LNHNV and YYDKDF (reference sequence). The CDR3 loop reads CATSRDGGLSGSTDTQYF. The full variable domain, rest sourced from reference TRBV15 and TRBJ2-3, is DAMVIQNPRYQVTQFGKPVTLSCSQTLNHNVMYWYQQKSSQAPKLLFHYYDKDFNNEADTPDNFQSRRPNTSFCFLDIRSPGLGDTAMYLCATSRDGGLSGSTDTQYFGPGTRLTVL.

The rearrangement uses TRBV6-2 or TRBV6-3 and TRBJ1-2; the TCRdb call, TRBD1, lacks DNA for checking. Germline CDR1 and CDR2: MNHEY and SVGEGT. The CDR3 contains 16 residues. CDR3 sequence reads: CASSPDRGRGDYGYTF.

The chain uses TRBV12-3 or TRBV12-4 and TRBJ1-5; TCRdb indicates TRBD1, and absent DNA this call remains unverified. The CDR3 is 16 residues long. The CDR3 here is CASSYVTGLGDQPQHF.